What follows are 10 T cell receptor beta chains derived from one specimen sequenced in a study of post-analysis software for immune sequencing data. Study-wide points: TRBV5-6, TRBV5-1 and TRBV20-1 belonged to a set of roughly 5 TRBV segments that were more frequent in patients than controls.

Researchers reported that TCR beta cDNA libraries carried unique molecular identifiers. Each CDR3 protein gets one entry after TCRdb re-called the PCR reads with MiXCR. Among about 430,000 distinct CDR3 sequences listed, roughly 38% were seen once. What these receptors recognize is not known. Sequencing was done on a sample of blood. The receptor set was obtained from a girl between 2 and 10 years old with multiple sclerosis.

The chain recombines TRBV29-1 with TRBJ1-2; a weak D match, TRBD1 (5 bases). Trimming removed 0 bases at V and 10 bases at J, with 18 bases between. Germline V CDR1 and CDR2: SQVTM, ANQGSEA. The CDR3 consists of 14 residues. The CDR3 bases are TGCAGCGTTGAAGACGGGGGTTTCTACCATGACTACACCTTC. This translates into CSVEDGGFYHDYTF.

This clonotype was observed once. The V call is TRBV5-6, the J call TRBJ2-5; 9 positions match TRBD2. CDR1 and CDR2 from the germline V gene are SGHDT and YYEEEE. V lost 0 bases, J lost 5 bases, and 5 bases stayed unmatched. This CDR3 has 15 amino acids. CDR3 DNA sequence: TGTGCCAGCAGCTTGGTTAGCGGGAGAGGGGAGACCCAGTACTTC. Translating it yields CASSLVSGRGETQYF.

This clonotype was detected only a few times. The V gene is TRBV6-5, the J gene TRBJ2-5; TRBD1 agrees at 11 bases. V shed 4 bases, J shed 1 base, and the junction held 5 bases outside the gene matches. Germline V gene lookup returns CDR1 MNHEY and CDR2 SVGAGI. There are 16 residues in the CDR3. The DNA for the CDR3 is TGTGCCAGCAGTTCCTGGACAGGGGGCTTCCAAGAGACCCAGTACTTC. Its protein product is CASSSWTGGFQETQYF.

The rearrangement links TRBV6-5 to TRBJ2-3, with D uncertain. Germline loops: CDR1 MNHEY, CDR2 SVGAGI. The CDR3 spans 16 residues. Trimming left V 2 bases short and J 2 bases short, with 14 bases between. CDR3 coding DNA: TGTGCCAGCAGTTACACCTCAACCCCTTACACAGATACGCAGTATTTT. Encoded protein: CASSYTSTPYTDTQYF.

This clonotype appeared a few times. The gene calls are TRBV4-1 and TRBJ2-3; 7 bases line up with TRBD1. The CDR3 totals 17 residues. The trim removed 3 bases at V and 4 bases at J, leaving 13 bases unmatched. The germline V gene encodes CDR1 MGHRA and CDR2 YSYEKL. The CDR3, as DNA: TGCGCCAGCAGCCACTTAAAGGGGGCCCGAAGAGCAGATACGCAGTATTTT. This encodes CASSHLKGARRADTQYF.

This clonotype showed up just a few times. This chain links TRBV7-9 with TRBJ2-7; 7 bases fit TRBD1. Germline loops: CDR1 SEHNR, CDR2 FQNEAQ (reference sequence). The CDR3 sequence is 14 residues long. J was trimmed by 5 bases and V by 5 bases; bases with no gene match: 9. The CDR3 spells CASSPFRGKNEQYF. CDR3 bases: TGTGCCAGCAGCCCCTTCAGGGGGAAAAACGAGCAGTACTTC.

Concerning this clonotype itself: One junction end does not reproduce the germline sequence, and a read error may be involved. In nucleotides, the CDR3 is TGTGCCAGCAGCTCGTGGCATTTCAAAGACATTCAGTACTTC. Amino acids: CASSSWHFKDIQYF. The V and J genes are TRBV7-3 and TRBJ2-4; D gene unclear. CDR1 is SGHTA, CDR2 FQGTGA, per germline. The CDR3 is 14 residues long.

The CDR3 nucleotides are TGTGCCAGCAGCTTAACGGGACTAGCGGGAGGGCGGAGCAATGAGCAGTTCTTC. Encoded protein: CASSLTGLAGGRSNEQFF. The genes are TRBV9 and TRBJ2-1, with 16 bases aligning to TRBD2. In germline, CDR1 is SGDLS, CDR2 YYNGEE. The CDR3 contains 18 residues. With 4 bases clipped from V and 6 bases from J, the junction kept 10 bases outside the gene matches.

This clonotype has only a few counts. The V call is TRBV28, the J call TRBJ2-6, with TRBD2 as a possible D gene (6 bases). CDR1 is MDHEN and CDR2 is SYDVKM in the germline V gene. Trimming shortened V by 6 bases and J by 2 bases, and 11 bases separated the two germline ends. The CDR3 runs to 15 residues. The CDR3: CASSPGGPGANVLTF. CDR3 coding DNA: TGTGCCAGCAGCCCCGGGGGTCCTGGGGCCAACGTCCTGACTTTC. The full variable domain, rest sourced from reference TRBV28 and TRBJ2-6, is DVKVTQSSRYLVKRTGEKVFLECVQDMDHENMFWYRQDPGLGLRLIYFSYDVKMKEKGDIPEGYSVSREKKERFSLILESASTNQTSMYLCASSPGGPGANVLTFGAGSRLTVL.

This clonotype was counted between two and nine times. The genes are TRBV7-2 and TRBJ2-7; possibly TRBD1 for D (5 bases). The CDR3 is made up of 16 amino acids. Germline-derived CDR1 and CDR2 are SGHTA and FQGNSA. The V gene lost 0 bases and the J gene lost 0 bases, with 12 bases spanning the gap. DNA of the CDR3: TGTGCCAGCAGCTTAGCGCTAGGTACAGGCTCCTACGAGCAGTACTTC. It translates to CASSLALGTGSYEQYF.